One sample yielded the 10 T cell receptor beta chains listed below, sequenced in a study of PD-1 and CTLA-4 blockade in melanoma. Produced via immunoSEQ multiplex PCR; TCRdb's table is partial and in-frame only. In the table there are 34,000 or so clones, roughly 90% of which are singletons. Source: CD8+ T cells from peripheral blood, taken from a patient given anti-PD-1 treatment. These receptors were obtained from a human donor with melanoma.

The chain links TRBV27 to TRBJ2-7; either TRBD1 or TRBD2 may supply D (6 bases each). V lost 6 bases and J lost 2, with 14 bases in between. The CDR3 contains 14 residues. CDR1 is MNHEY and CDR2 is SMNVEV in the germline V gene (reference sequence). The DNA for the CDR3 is TGTGCCAGCAGCGGAGGGGGGACACCCTACGAGCAGTACTTC. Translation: CASSGGGTPYEQYF.

The CDR3 region has the DNA TGTGCCAGCAGTTCCTCCAATTCACCCCTCCACTTT. This sequence encodes CASSSSNSPLHF. The rearrangement uses TRBV27 and TRBJ1-6; no firm D call. The V end was cut by 4 bases, the J end by 7 bases, with 5 bases between. Germline CDR1 MNHEY, CDR2 SMNVEV (reference sequence). The CDR3 totals 12 residues.

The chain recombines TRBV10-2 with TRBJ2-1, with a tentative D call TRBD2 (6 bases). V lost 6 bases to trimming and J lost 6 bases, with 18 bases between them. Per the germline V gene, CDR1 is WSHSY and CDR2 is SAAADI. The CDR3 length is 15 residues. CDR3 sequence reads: CASRRDSFDSNEQFF. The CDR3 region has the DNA TGCGCCAGCAGGAGGGACTCTTTTGACAGCAATGAGCAGTTCTTC.

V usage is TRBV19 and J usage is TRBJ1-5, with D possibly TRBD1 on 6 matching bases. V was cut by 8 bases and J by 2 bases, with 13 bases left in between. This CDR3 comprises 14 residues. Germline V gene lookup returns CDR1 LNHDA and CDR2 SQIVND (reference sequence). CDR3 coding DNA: TGTGCCAGTTCAGAGGGGGGGGGCAATCAGCCCCAGCATTTT. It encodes CASSEGGGNQPQHF.

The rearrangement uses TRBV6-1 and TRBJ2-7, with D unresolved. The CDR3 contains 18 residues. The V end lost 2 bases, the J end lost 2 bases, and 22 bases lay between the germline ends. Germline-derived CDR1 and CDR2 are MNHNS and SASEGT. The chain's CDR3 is CASSELVGLLGKAYEQYF. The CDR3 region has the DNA TGTGCCAGCAGTGAATTAGTCGGTCTTTTGGGGAAGGCCTACGAGCAGTACTTC.

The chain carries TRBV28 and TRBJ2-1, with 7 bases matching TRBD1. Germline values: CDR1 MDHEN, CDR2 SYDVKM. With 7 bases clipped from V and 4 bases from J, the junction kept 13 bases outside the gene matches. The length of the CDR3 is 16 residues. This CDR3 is CASTRQGDPKYNEQFF. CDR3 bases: TGTGCCAGCACCAGACAGGGCGACCCGAAATACAATGAGCAGTTCTTC.

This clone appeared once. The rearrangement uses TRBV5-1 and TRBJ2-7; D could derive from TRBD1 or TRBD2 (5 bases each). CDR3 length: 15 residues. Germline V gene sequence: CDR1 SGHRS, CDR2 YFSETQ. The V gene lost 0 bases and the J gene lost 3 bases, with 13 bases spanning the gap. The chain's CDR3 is CASSLGQSLGYEQYF. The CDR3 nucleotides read TGCGCCAGCAGCTTGGGACAGTCACTAGGCTACGAGCAGTACTTC.

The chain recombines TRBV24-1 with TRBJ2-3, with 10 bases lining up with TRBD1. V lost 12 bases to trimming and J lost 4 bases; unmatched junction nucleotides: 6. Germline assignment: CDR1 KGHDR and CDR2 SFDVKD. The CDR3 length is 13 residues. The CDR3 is CAVTGGRADTQYF. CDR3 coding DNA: TGTGCCGTGACAGGGGGCCGAGCAGATACGCAGTATTTT.

In DNA, the CDR3 is TGTGCCAGCAGCCGGACAGGAAACTCTGGAAACACCATATATTTT. Its protein product is CASSRTGNSGNTIYF. The V and J genes are TRBV11-3 and TRBJ1-3, with TRBD1 matching over 7 bases. The germline V gene encodes CDR1 SGHNT and CDR2 YENEEA. The ends lost 5 bases at V and 0 bases at J; junction bases unmatched: 4. This CDR3 is 15 amino acids long.

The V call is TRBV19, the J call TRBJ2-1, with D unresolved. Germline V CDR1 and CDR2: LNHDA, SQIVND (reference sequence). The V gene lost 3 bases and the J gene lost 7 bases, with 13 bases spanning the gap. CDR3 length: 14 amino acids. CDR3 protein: CASSMIGPRNEQFF. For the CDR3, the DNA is TGTGCCAGTAGTATGATTGGCCCCCGAAATGAGCAGTTCTTC.